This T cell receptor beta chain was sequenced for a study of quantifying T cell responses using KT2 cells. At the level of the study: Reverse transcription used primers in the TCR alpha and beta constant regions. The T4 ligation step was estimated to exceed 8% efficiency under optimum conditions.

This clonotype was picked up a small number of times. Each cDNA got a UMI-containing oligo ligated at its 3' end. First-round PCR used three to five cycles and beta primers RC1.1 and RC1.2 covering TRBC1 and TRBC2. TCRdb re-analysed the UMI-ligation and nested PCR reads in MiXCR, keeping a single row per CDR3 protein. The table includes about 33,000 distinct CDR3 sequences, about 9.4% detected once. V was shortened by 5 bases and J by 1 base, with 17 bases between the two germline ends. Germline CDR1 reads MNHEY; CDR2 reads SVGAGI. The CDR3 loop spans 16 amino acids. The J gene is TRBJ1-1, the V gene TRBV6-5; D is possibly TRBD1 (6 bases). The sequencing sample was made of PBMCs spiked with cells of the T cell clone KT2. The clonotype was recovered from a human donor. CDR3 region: CASSPQLGGGNTEAFF. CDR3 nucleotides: TGTGCCAGCAGTCCACAATTAGGGGGGGGGAACACTGAAGCTTTCTTT.